This T cell receptor beta chain was identified during a study of shared clonotypes between healthy human individuals. Genomic DNA, for the unsorted samples, came from tens of millions of PBMCs. About this clone itself: No antigen is known for it.

Some clones are missing from TCRdb's copy, which holds only in-frame ones; the method was immunoSEQ multiplex PCR. The table has approximately 500,000 clones, around 73% seen once. Study-wide results and limits: How much donors shared clonotypes was expected to be affected by sequencing depth.

The source is a woman aged 40 to 50 in good health. Some clones in this sample may be carry-over from other donors' samples. The source material was PBMCs.

The CDR3 spells CASRAGTGLEQYF. Here the CDR3 DNA reads TGTGCCAGCAGAGCCGGGACAGGCCTCGAGCAGTACTTC. The chain links TRBV2 to TRBJ2-7; 8 positions match TRBD1. This CDR3 spans 13 amino acids. The V gene end was trimmed by 6 bases and the J gene end by 6 bases; junction bases not matched to a gene: 7. The germline CDR1 and CDR2 sequences are SNHLY and FYNNEI.